The subject of this entry is one T cell receptor (beta chain). This clonotype was recorded many times. No cognate antigen has been identified for it. No quality values exist for individual bases; no much larger clone is one base distant. The data originate from a study of early T cells in non-severe SARS-CoV-2 infection (dated by TCRdb to about 2021). For context, the study as a whole: Because TCR sequencing relied on bulk RNA taken from unsorted whole blood, pairing of alpha and beta chains was not possible.

The library was generated by 5' RACE. Sequencing was performed on a NextSeq 500. In the TCR library protocol, unique molecular identifiers were attached to individual cDNA molecules to correct for PCR bias and sequencing error. Sequencing covered both TCR alpha and beta chains, and within each sample the abundances of alpha and beta sequences were tightly co-correlated. In the original analysis: Decombinator V4 was used to annotate the V gene, J gene and CDR3 of the TCR sequences. Expanded TCRs were defined as changing significantly between any two time points under a Poisson model with p below 0.0001. TCR abundances were normalised to the total number of TCRs sequenced per sample and expressed as counts per million. MAIT TCRs were defined by TRAV1-2 paired with TRAJ12, TRAJ20 or TRAJ33, and iNKT TCRs by TRAV10 paired with TRAJ18. VDJdb, accessed on 1 November 2021, was searched for TCRs annotated for CMV, EBV and SARS-CoV-2, and TCRs annotated for more than one antigen were excluded. Using fastp trimming at Q25 and MiXCR clonotype assembly, TCRdb reanalyzed the public sequencing data and kept in-frame beta chains. One record per CDR3 amino acid sequence lists the most common genes and DNA. TCRdb, not the original authors, processed these V and J calls. The sample data list about 83,000 distinct CDR3 sequences, and over 13% of these were observed just once. The ten largest make up 3% of the sample.

This was a case-control study nested in a cohort of healthcare workers in London, UK, who had nasopharyngeal swab PCR tests and blood samples taken every week. Healthcare workers were recruited between 23 and 31 March 2020, during the week of the UK lockdown, and were followed weekly for up to roughly 15 weeks. The CDR3 contains 11 residues, cysteine and phenylalanine counted. Solely the CDR3 DNA is kept, with 33 bases framed from the first base. V loses 6 bases of germline sequence and J loses 3 bases, and the interval between the two ends is 7 bases. In the germline V gene (reference sequence), CDR1 corresponds to SGHKS and CDR2 to YYEKEE. Study-level results and caveats: VDJdb matching was skewed toward anti-spike CD8 responses, so virus-specific expansions were likely underestimated and private and CD4 specificities were missed.

The chain is encoded by TRBV5-5 joined to TRBJ2-7, with no confidently assigned D gene. The source of this sequence is an adult who was a healthcare worker with PCR-confirmed SARS-CoV-2 infection or an uninfected control (not recorded which). The sequenced sample was whole blood. For the CDR3, the sequence is CASTASYEQYF. The bases read TGTGCCAGCACCGCAAGCTACGAGCAGTACTTC.